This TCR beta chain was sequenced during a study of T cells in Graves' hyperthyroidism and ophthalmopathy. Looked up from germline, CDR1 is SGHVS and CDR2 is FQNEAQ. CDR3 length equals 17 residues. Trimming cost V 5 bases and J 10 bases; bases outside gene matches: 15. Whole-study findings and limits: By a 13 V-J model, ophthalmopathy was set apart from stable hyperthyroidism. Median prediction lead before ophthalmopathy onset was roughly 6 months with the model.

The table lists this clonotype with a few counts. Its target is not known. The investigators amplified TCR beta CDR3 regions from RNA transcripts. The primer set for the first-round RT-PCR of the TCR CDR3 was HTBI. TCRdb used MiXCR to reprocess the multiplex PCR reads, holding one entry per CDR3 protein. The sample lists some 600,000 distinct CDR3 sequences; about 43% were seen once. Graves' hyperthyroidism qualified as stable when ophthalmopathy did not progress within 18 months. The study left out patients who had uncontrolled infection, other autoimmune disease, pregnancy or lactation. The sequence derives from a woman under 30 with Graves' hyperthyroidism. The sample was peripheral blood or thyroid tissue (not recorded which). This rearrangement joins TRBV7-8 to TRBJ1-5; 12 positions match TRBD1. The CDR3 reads CASSQVSGQGASPPQHF. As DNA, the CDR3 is TGTGCCAGCAGCCAAGTCTCGGGACAGGGGGCCTCTCCTCCCCAGCATTTT.